This entry lists 26 T cell receptor beta chains sequenced from one sample in a study of blood T cell repertoires in COVID-19. Assay used: immunoSEQ multiplex PCR; TCRdb lists only in-frame clones, some missing. The sample consists of roughly 140,000 clones, 80% to 85% of them appearing once. Sequencing used peripheral blood. Receptors originate from a human donor in a cohort sampled during active COVID-19.

The gene calls are TRBV6-2 or TRBV6-3 and TRBJ2-3; 12 nucleotides match TRBD1. The V and J ends lost 6 bases and 2 bases, in that order; junction bases with no gene match: 6. Per the germline V gene, CDR1 is MNHEY and CDR2 is SVGEGT. This CDR3 has 16 amino acids. CDR3 in DNA: TGTGCCAGCAGCACAAGGGACAGGGGGCCCACAGATACGCAGTATTTT. As protein: CASSTRDRGPTDTQYF.

This chain links TRBV6-4 with TRBJ2-3, with 7 bases lining up with TRBD1. Germline V gene lookup returns CDR1 MRHNA and CDR2 SNTAGT. This CDR3 contains 14 residues. V shed 5 bases, J shed 0 bases, and the junction held 2 bases outside the gene matches. As DNA, the CDR3 is TGTGCCAGCAGTAGGGACAGAAGCACAGATACGCAGTATTTT. Translated: CASSRDRSTDTQYF.

The genes are TRBV27 and TRBJ1-1; no clear D. CDR1 is MNHEY and CDR2 is SMNVEV in the germline V gene (reference sequence). CDR3 size: 15 residues. The V end lost 6 bases, the J end lost 0 bases, and 14 bases lay between the germline ends. CDR3 in amino acids: CASSPRGIMNTEAFF. The DNA of the CDR3 is TGTGCCAGCAGCCCCCGGGGAATCATGAACACTGAAGCTTTCTTT.

The CDR3 is CASSRSLNYGYTF. The CDR3, as DNA: TGTGCCAGCTCCCGCAGTTTAAATTATGGCTACACCTTC. This chain joins TRBV18 and TRBJ1-2, with D unresolved. V was cut by 6 bases and J by 5 bases, with 13 bases left in between. CDR3 size: 13 residues. Germline CDR1 and CDR2: KGHSH and LQKENI.

V is TRBV11-2 and J is TRBJ2-1; TRBD2 matches at 11 bases. Trimming at V came to 0 bases and at J to 7 bases, leaving 17 bases not matched to a gene. CDR3 length: 20 amino acids. Germline V gene sequence: CDR1 SGHAT, CDR2 FQNNGV. CDR3 region: CASSLDGSGGAVFFGNEQFF. Here the CDR3 DNA reads TGTGCCAGCAGCTTAGATGGTAGCGGGGGGGCCGTATTTTTTGGGAATGAGCAGTTCTTC.

This chain connects TRBV11-3 to TRBJ2-5; TRBD2 matches at 7 bases. From germline, CDR1 is SGHNT and CDR2 YENEEA. J gave up 2 bases and V 5 bases, and 2 bases lay outside the gene matches. CDR3 length: 13 residues. CDR3 in amino acids: CASSRGVQETQYF. DNA of the CDR3: TGTGCCAGCAGCCGGGGGGTACAAGAGACCCAGTACTTC.

V usage is TRBV6-5 and J usage is TRBJ1-4, with unresolved D. With 10 bases removed from V and 1 base from J, the gap between germline ends came to 13 bases. This CDR3 is 14 amino acids long. Germline CDR1 is MNHEY and CDR2 is SVGAGI. CDR3 sequence (DNA): TGTGCCACTATGTCGGTTTTAACTAATGAAAAACTGTTTTTT. Amino acids: CATMSVLTNEKLFF.

The V and J genes are TRBV20-1 and TRBJ2-7; possibly TRBD1 for D (6 bases). This CDR3 region has 13 residues. The V end was cut by 3 bases, the J end by 0 bases, with 9 bases between. From germline, CDR1 is DFQATT and CDR2 SNEGSKA (reference sequence). Written as DNA, the CDR3 is TGCAGTGCTAGTCGAGGGGGCTCCTACGAGCAGTACTTC. This translates into CSASRGGSYEQYF.

This sequence joins TRBV7-9 and TRBJ1-1; D gene ambiguous. V lost 1 base and J 1 base, leaving 10 bases between the germline ends. The CDR3 covers 15 residues. Germline values: CDR1 SEHNR, CDR2 FQNEAQ (reference sequence). CDR3 residues: CASSLVWQKNTEAFF. CDR3 nucleotides: TGTGCCAGCAGCTTAGTGTGGCAGAAGAACACTGAAGCTTTCTTT.

CDR3 DNA sequence: TGCGCCAGCAGGCCAGACGCCCCGGGGAACAATGAGCAGTTCTTC. It translates to CASRPDAPGNNEQFF. The V gene is TRBV5-1, the J gene TRBJ2-1; a weak D match, TRBD2 (5 bases). In germline, CDR1 is SGHRS, CDR2 YFSETQ. The CDR3 runs to 15 residues. With 5 bases removed from V and 5 bases from J, the gap between germline ends came to 17 bases.

The chain couples TRBV5-1 to TRBJ2-1, with a weak D call TRBD2 (6 bases). This CDR3 has 14 amino acids. Trimming stripped 5 bases from V and 8 bases from J, with 17 bases between. Germline loops: CDR1 SGHRS, CDR2 YFSETQ. This chain's CDR3 is CASSFERRGDEQFF. CDR3 sequence (DNA): TGCGCCAGCAGTTTTGAGCGGCGGGGCGATGAGCAGTTCTTC.

The gene calls are TRBV6-6 and TRBJ1-2; D unclear. The V end was cut by 5 bases, the J end by 2 bases, with 6 bases between. The CDR3 has 12 amino acids. Germline lookup yields CDR1 MNHNY and CDR2 SVGAGI (reference sequence). CDR3 coding DNA: TGTGCCAGCAGTACGGGAAACTATGGCTACACCTTC. This gives the protein CASSTGNYGYTF.

The chain links TRBV9 to TRBJ1-3; TRBD1 matches 7 bases. Germline V gene data show CDR1 as SGDLS and CDR2 as YYNGEE. This CDR3 has 14 amino acids. J lost 8 bases, V lost 3 bases, and 8 bases had no gene match. The CDR3 region is CASSALQGLDTIYF. The CDR3 nucleotides read TGTGCCAGCAGCGCCCTACAGGGGTTGGACACCATATATTTT.

The V and J genes are TRBV10-3 and TRBJ1-5; TRBD1 is a possible D gene (6 bases). Germline CDR1 reads ENHRY; CDR2 reads SYGVKD. The CDR3 has 14 amino acids. V lost 4 bases and J 3 bases, leaving 10 bases between the germline ends. The CDR3 sequence: CAISVGTTNQPQHF. In nucleotides, the CDR3 is TGTGCCATCAGTGTTGGGACAACCAATCAGCCCCAGCATTTT.

The rearrangement links TRBV5-1 to TRBJ2-3; D is undetermined. There are 14 residues in the CDR3. Per the germline V gene, CDR1 is SGHRS and CDR2 is YFSETQ. V lost 0 bases, J lost 1 base, and 6 bases lay in between. The CDR3 loop reads CASSLGTGTDTQYF. The CDR3 bases are TGCGCCAGCAGCTTGGGTACTGGCACAGATACGCAGTATTTT. The full variable domain, rest sourced from reference TRBV5-1 and TRBJ2-3, is KAGVTQTPRYLIKTRGQQVTLSCSPISGHRSVSWYQQTPGQGLQFLFEYFSETQRNKGNFPGRFSGRQFSNSRSEMNVSTLELGDSALYLCASSLGTGTDTQYFGPGTRLTVL.

Note on this clone: The sample holds other DNA sequences that translate to the same CDR3. The rearrangement uses TRBV19 and TRBJ1-5, with a weak D call TRBD1 (5 bases). The CDR3 contains 14 residues. Germline CDR1 LNHDA, CDR2 SQIVND (reference sequence). The V end lost 5 bases, the J end lost 3 bases, and 11 bases lay between the germline ends. CDR3 sequence: CASSATGPNQPQHF. Written as DNA, the CDR3 is TGTGCCAGTAGTGCAACAGGTCCCAATCAGCCCCAGCATTTT. Filled out from reference TRBV19 and TRBJ1-5, the complete variable domain reads DGGITQSPKYLFRKEGQNVTLSCEQNLNHDAMYWYRQDPGQGLRLIYYSQIVNDFQKGDIAEGYSVSREKKESFPLTVTSAQKNPTAFYLCASSATGPNQPQHFGDGTRLSIL.

The V and J genes are TRBV2 and TRBJ2-2, with D perhaps TRBD1 (5 bases). With 2 bases removed from V and 0 bases from J, the gap between germline ends came to 7 bases. The CDR3 is made up of 15 amino acids. The germline gives CDR1 SNHLY, CDR2 FYNNEI. The CDR3 spells CASSETGANTGELFF. The CDR3 DNA is TGTGCCAGCAGTGAAACAGGCGCGAACACCGGGGAGCTGTTTTTT.

The genes are TRBV28 and TRBJ1-5; D remains unclear. V dropped 6 bases and J dropped 6 bases, with 18 bases sitting between them. Germline values: CDR1 MDHEN, CDR2 SYDVKM. The CDR3 is made up of 15 amino acids. The DNA for the CDR3 is TGTGCCAGCAGGTCCTTCGAGCGAGGGCCTCAGCCCCAGCATTTT. Its translation is CASRSFERGPQPQHF.

Of note for this clone: The same CDR3 can be traced to other DNA sequences in this sample. The chain recombines TRBV6-1 with TRBJ1-1; D might be TRBD1 (5 bases). Germline V lookup: CDR1 MNHNS, CDR2 SASEGT. CDR3 length: 13 amino acids. Trimming removed 2 bases from V and 3 bases from J, with 7 bases in between. The CDR3 sequence: CASSEQGYTEAFF. The CDR3 coding sequence is TGTGCCAGCAGTGAACAGGGCTACACTGAAGCTTTCTTT.

The rearrangement links TRBV3-1 (or the pseudogene TRBV3-2) to TRBJ1-4; 9 nucleotides line up with TRBD1. Germline V CDR1 and CDR2: LGHDT, YNNKEL (reference sequence). The CDR3 runs 16 residues. The V and J ends lost 5 bases and 0 bases, in that order; junction bases with no gene match: 4. The CDR3 region has the DNA TGTGCCAGCAGCAGGGACAGGGCCGCAACTAATGAAAAACTGTTTTTT. Amino acids: CASSRDRAATNEKLFF.

The rearrangement links TRBV7-9 to TRBJ2-7, with 7 bases lining up with TRBD1. The germline V gene has CDR1 SEHNR and CDR2 FQNEAQ (reference sequence). V was clipped by 5 bases and J by 3 bases; unmatched bases: 16. The CDR3 spans 17 residues. The CDR3 nucleotides read TGTGCCAGCAGCCCCCGGGACAGCAACCTAAATCACTACGAGCAGTACTTC. Translation: CASSPRDSNLNHYEQYF.

The V and J genes are TRBV4-1 and TRBJ2-7, with 9 bases matching TRBD1. This CDR3 comprises 15 residues. Germline V lookup: CDR1 MGHRA, CDR2 YSYEKL. Unmatched junction bases numbered 5, after V lost 2 bases and J lost 3 bases. CDR3: CASSQPDRGHYEQYF. The CDR3 DNA sequence: TGCGCCAGCAGCCAACCGGACAGGGGTCACTACGAGCAGTACTTC.

This clone was seen a handful of times. The chain carries TRBV10-3 and TRBJ1-2; 7 bases agree with TRBD1. V shed 2 bases and J 3 bases; nucleotides not matched to a gene: 6. CDR1 ENHRY and CDR2 SYGVKD come from the germline V gene. This CDR3 is 15 amino acids long. The CDR3 DNA reads TGTGCCATCAGTGAGCCCCAACAGGGGCACTATGGCTACACCTTC. Amino acid sequence: CAISEPQQGHYGYTF.

This chain uses TRBV5-1 with TRBJ1-1, with 7 nucleotides matching TRBD1. Losses at the gene ends were 4 bases for V and 6 bases for J; bases not matched to a gene: 6. The V gene's germline CDR1 is SGHRS and CDR2 YFSETQ. This CDR3 comprises 13 residues. The CDR3 nucleotides read TGCGCCAGCAGCACCGACAGGGTGGCTGAAGCTTTCTTT. Its protein product is CASSTDRVAEAFF.

This clone has a single count. The J gene is TRBJ2-6, the V gene TRBV5-1, with TRBD1 matching over 7 bases. CDR3 length: 16 residues. V shed 0 bases and J 2 bases; nucleotides not matched to a gene: 2. Germline V gene sequence: CDR1 SGHRS, CDR2 YFSETQ. CDR3 coding DNA: TGCGCCAGCAGCTTGGGGCAGGGGGCTGGGGCCAACGTCCTGACTTTC. Its translation: CASSLGQGAGANVLTF.

The chain recombines TRBV6-2 or TRBV6-3 with TRBJ1-6; D perhaps matches TRBD1 (6 bases). With 0 bases removed from V and 7 bases from J, the gap between germline ends came to 13 bases. Germline CDR1 reads MNHEY; CDR2 reads SVGEGT. The CDR3 covers 16 residues. The CDR3 sequence is CASSYSGGARNSPLHF. CDR3 nucleotides: TGTGCCAGCAGTTACTCTGGGGGGGCCAGAAATTCACCCCTCCACTTT.